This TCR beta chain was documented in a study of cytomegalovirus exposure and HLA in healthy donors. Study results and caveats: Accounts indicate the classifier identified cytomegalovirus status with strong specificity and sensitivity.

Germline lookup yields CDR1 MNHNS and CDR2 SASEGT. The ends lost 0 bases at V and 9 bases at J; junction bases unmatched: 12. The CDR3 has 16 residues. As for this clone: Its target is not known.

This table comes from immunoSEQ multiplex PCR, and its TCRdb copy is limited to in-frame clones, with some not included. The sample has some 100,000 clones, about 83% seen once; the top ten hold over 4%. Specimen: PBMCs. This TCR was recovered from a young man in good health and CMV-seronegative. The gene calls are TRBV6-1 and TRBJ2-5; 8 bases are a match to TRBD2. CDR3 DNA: TGTGCCAGCAGTGAAGCGGCCAGCGGGGGAGGGATGTCCCAGTACTTC. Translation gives CASSEAASGGGMSQYF.